The rows below give T cell receptor beta chains drawn from one sample of a study of PD-1 blockade in classical Hodgkin lymphoma. The method was immunoSEQ multiplex PCR; TCRdb's version includes in-frame clones alone and lacks a portion of them. The table records thousands of clones, around four fifths of them present only once. The source material was CD4+ T cells from blood, sampled at baseline. All receptors derive from a human donor with classical Hodgkin lymphoma. Both conserved end residues are part of each CDR3. The D gene is left open where the match is weak. Size is stated for part of the rows, as once, few or many counts, or as a class when the clone is expanded.

V gene	J gene	clone size	D gene	CDR3 protein	CDR3 DNA
TRBV19	TRBJ2-6	.	.	CASTRTAGANVLTF	TGTGCCAGTACTCGGACAGCTGGGGCCAACGTCCTGACTTTC
TRBV5-1	TRBJ1-4	.	.	CASARDGEDSTNEKLFF	TGCGCCAGCGCCCGGGACGGAGAAGATTCAACTAATGAAAAACTGTTTTTT
TRBV5-6	TRBJ1-4	.	.	CASSLVGGANEKLFF	TGTGCCAGCAGCTTGGTCGGGGGTGCGAATGAAAAACTGTTTTTT
TRBV19	TRBJ1-2	.	TRBD1	CASKGQVNGYTF	TGTGCCAGTAAGGGACAGGTCAATGGCTACACCTTC
TRBV4-1	TRBJ2-7	.	TRBD1	CASSHGVGTDSYEQYF	TGCGCCAGCAGCCATGGCGTGGGGACAGACTCCTACGAGCAGTACTTC
TRBV4-1	TRBJ2-1	.	TRBD2	CASSPSGAYNEQFF	TGCGCCAGCAGCCCTAGCGGGGCCTACAATGAGCAGTTCTTC
TRBV29-1	TRBJ2-7	.	TRBD2	CSVLLAGLDEQYF	TGCAGCGTTTTACTAGCGGGTTTGGACGAGCAGTACTTC
TRBV5-4	TRBJ2-3	.	.	CASSLSQGDTQYF	TGTGCCAGCAGCTTGAGCCAAGGAGATACGCAGTATTTT
TRBV11-2	TRBJ1-1	.	.	CASSPTWVRAEAFF	TGTGCCAGCAGCCCCACTTGGGTAAGAGCTGAAGCTTTCTTT
TRBV7-2	TRBJ1-1	.	.	CASSPGTRGEAFF	TGTGCCAGCAGCCCGGGGACAAGAGGTGAGGCTTTCTTT
TRBV18	TRBJ2-7	.	TRBD1	CASSIQGLGYEQYF	TGTGCCAGCTCAATACAGGGGCTCGGGTACGAGCAGTACTTC
TRBV28	TRBJ2-2	.	.	CASSLTRPSGELFF	TGTGCCAGCAGCCTCACCCGACCTAGTGGGGAGCTGTTTTTT
TRBV18	TRBJ1-6	.	.	CASSPTGREGNSPLHF	TGTGCCAGCTCACCCACCGGCAGGGAGGGGAATTCACCCCTCCACTTT
TRBV29-1	TRBJ2-5	.	TRBD2	CSVVETGGPSGETQYF	TGCAGCGTTGTGGAAACGGGAGGCCCGTCCGGGGAGACCCAGTACTTC
TRBV7-9	TRBJ2-5	.	TRBD2	CASSPLGLREVWETQYF	TGTGCCAGCAGCCCGCTAGGGTTGCGGGAGGTTTGGGAGACCCAGTACTTC
TRBV4-1	TRBJ2-7	.	.	CASSHHYEQYF	TGCGCCAGCAGCCATCACTACGAGCAGTACTTC
TRBV7-9	TRBJ2-3	few	.	CASSLGSGDTQYF	TGTGCCAGCAGCTTAGGGTCCGGAGATACGCAGTATTTT
TRBV7-2	TRBJ1-1	.	.	CASSLYGGGDTEAFF	TGTGCCAGCAGCTTATATGGGGGGGGTGACACTGAAGCTTTCTTT
TRBV5-1	TRBJ1-2	few	TRBD1	CASSWDRAGLGYTF	TGCGCCAGCAGCTGGGACAGGGCAGGGTTGGGCTACACCTTC
TRBV7-9	TRBJ2-3	.	TRBD2	CASSPTSGPTDTQYF	TGTGCCAGCAGCCCGACTAGCGGCCCCACAGATACGCAGTATTTT
TRBV7-9	TRBJ2-1	.	.	CASSLAPWPSRTTEQFF	TGTGCCAGCAGCTTAGCACCCTGGCCATCCCGTACGACTGAGCAGTTCTTC
TRBV21-1	TRBJ2-1	.	.	CASSATSANNEQFF	TGTGCCAGCAGCGCGACTAGCGCGAACAATGAGCAGTTCTTC
TRBV7-9	TRBJ1-1	few	TRBD1	CASSHGQVNTNTEAFF	TGTGCCAGCAGCCACGGACAGGTTAACACGAACACTGAAGCTTTCTTT
TRBV10-2	TRBJ1-4	.	TRBD1	CASTGQGGEKLFF	TGCGCCAGCACGGGACAGGGTGGTGAAAAACTGTTTTTT
TRBV27	TRBJ2-1	.	.	CASSPPVLKLAGGEQFF	TGTGCCAGCAGTCCCCCGGTACTAAAGCTAGCCGGGGGTGAGCAGTTCTTC
TRBV7-8	TRBJ2-7	.	.	CASSLDLEQYF	TGTGCCAGCAGCTTAGACCTCGAGCAGTACTTC